The clone carrying this T cell receptor (beta chain) was counted between two and nine times. TCRdb processed the reads anew with MiXCR; each CDR3 protein has one entry. The sample consists of over 150,000 distinct CDR3 sequences, approximately 19% of them appearing once. CDR1 and CDR2 (germline): MNHNY, SVGAGI (reference sequence). Trimming removed 0 bases from V and 9 bases from J, with 15 bases in between. The CDR3 has 15 amino acids. This entry comes from a study of T cell repertoires in cytomegalovirus infection. V is TRBV6-6 and J is TRBJ2-1; a possible D gene is TRBD1 (6 bases). This receptor was obtained from a human donor in good health (CMV status not recorded). Some clones in this sample may be carry-over from other donors' samples. Sequencing input: PBMCs. As DNA, the CDR3 is TGTGCCAGCAGTTACTCGTCTAGAGGGGGTAGTGAGCAGTTCTTC. This translates into CASSYSSRGGSEQFF.